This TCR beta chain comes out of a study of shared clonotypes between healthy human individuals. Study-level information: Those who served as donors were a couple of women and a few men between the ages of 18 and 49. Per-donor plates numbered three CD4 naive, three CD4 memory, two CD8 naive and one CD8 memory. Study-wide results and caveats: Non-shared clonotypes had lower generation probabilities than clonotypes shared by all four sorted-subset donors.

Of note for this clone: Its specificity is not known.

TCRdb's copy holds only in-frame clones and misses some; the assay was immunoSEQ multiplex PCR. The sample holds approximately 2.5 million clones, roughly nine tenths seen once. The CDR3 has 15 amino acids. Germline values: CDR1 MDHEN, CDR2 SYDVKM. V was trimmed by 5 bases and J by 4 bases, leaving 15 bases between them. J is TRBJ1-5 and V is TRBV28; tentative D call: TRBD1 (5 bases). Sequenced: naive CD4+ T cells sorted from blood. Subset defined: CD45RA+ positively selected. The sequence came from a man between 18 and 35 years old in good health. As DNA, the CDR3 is TGTGCCAGCAGTCCCGGGACTGTCTTGAATCAGCCCCAGCATTTT. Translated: CASSPGTVLNQPQHF. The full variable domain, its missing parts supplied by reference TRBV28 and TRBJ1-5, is DVKVTQSSRYLVKRTGEKVFLECVQDMDHENMFWYRQDPGLGLRLIYFSYDVKMKEKGDIPEGYSVSREKKERFSLILESASTNQTSMYLCASSPGTVLNQPQHFGDGTRLSIL.